This T cell receptor beta chain originates from a study of T cells after yellow fever vaccination. Findings and caveats of the study: Peak timing came faster in the weaker secondary response, day 5 versus 15.

TCRdb recomputed calls from the 5' RACE reads with MiXCR, one row per CDR3 protein. The sample has approximately 300,000 distinct CDR3 sequences, roughly 7% seen once. With V trimmed by 5 bases and J by 5 bases, 3 bases remained unmatched. Germline V lookup: CDR1 ENHRY, CDR2 SYGVKD. This CDR3 has 13 residues. In this sample, this clonotype turned up a few times. The antigen is not known. This clonotype was sampled from a man between 18 and 29 years old who received the YFV17D yellow fever vaccine. The chain couples TRBV10-3 to TRBJ2-7, with 10 bases matching TRBD1. The sequenced sample was PBMCs, obtained about 41 days after the first yellow fever vaccination. The CDR3 nucleotides are TGTGCCATCAGTCGACAGGGGGCTAACGAGCAGTACTTC. Translating it yields CAISRQGANEQYF.